One and the same sample provided the 7 T cell receptor beta chains below, sequenced in a study of T cell responses to AZD1222 COVID-19 vaccine. Only in-frame clones appear in the TCRdb table, and some are missing; sequencing was by immunoSEQ multiplex PCR. The data contain approximately 100,000 clones, about nine tenths of them singletons. Source: peripheral blood, taken 28 days after the second dose of the MenACWY control vaccine. The source of these receptors is an adult who received the MenACWY meningococcal vaccine as a control.

V gene TRBV11-2 combines with J gene TRBJ2-7; TRBD1 matches 10 bases. Germline trimming cut 5 bases from V and 8 bases from J; bases unmatched to any gene: 9. Per the germline V gene, CDR1 is SGHAT and CDR2 is FQNNGV. The CDR3 consists of 14 residues. The CDR3 here is CASSPGTGAMKQYF. The DNA for the CDR3 is TGTGCCAGCAGCCCCGGGACAGGGGCTATGAAGCAGTACTTC.

The V gene is TRBV29-1, the J gene TRBJ2-5; 8 bases fit TRBD1. V gave up 7 bases and J gave up 0 bases; unmatched junction bases: 7. Germline loops: CDR1 SQVTM, CDR2 ANQGSEA. The CDR3 contains 14 residues. CDR3 sequence: CSAEDREYQETQYF. CDR3 in DNA: TGCAGCGCCGAGGACAGGGAGTACCAAGAGACCCAGTACTTC.

The chain uses TRBV5-1 and TRBJ2-7; maybe TRBD1 (6 bases). Trimming removed 2 bases from V and 3 bases from J, with 15 bases in between. Germline assignment: CDR1 SGHRS and CDR2 YFSETQ. This CDR3 is built from 15 residues. The CDR3 DNA is TGCGCCAGCAGCTTCGGACAGACAAACCTCTACGAGCAGTACTTC. This gives the protein CASSFGQTNLYEQYF.

This chain links TRBV7-9 with TRBJ1-4; TRBD1 aligns across 8 bases. Germline assignment: CDR1 SEHNR and CDR2 FQNEAQ (reference sequence). V gave up 3 bases and J gave up 7 bases; unmatched junction bases: 7. This CDR3 region has 15 residues. The CDR3 is CASSFGQGETEKLFF. In DNA, the CDR3 is TGTGCCAGCAGCTTTGGACAGGGTGAAACTGAAAAACTGTTTTTT. The full variable domain, rest sourced from reference TRBV7-9 and TRBJ1-4, is DTGVSQNPRHKITKRGQNVTFRCDPISEHNRLYWYRQTLGQGPEFLTYFQNEAQLEKSRLLSDRFSAERPKGSFSTLEIQRTEQGDSAMYLCASSFGQGETEKLFFGSGTQLSVL.

This chain links TRBV28 with TRBJ1-2; possible D gene TRBD1, 5 bases. Germline V CDR1 and CDR2: MDHEN, SYDVKM. The CDR3 loop spans 16 amino acids. Trimming removed 1 base from V and 0 bases from J, with 12 bases in between. Here the CDR3 reads CASSLFSDRTNYGYTF. The CDR3 nucleotides are TGTGCCAGCAGTTTATTTTCCGACAGAACTAACTATGGCTACACCTTC.

The rearrangement uses TRBV5-4 and TRBJ1-1, with TRBD1 matching 7 bases. The CDR3 runs to 14 residues. Germline V gene sequence: CDR1 SGHNT, CDR2 YYREEE (reference sequence). The V segment lost 4 bases and the J segment 10 bases; nucleotides outside the gene matches: 13. The CDR3 DNA reads TGTGCCAGCAGCCCACACCCGACAGGGCAAGGAGCTTTCTTT. Translation gives CASSPHPTGQGAFF.

This chain uses TRBV5-1 with TRBJ2-5; 10 nucleotides match TRBD1. The CDR3 is made up of 14 amino acids. CDR1 is SGHRS and CDR2 is YFSETQ in the germline V gene. V dropped 4 bases and J dropped 5; count of bases not matched to a gene: 5. The CDR3 is CASSLTGGHETQYF. CDR3 sequence (DNA): TGCGCCAGCAGCCTGACAGGGGGCCATGAGACCCAGTACTTC.